Listed here are 21 T cell receptor beta chains from one sample, sequenced in a study of OX40 agonist ivuxolimab in advanced cancers. The library relied on the immunoSEQ multiplex PCR assay. Held by TCRdb, this immuneACCESS table contains in-frame sequences only and omits some clones. Under half of the omission traces to an unresolved V gene where checked; the cause of the rest is unknown. The sample table contains over 100,000 clones; only one count was recorded for 93% of them. The top ten hold about 0.15% of the sample. This sample comprised CD4+ or CD8+ T cells sorted from blood, obtained in a trial of the OX40 agonist ivuxolimab. These receptors originate from an adult with an advanced solid tumor such as melanoma, head and neck, liver or kidney cancer.

This clone has a single count. The chain carries TRBV12-5 and TRBJ1-5, with D unclear. Per germline, CDR1 LGHNT and CDR2 FRNRAP. Trimming stripped 1 base from V and 4 bases from J, with 8 bases between. The CDR3 totals 14 residues. The CDR3, as DNA: TGTGCTAGTGGTTTGGCACCGAAGAATCAGCCCCAGCATTTT. Translated, it gives CASGLAPKNQPQHF.

The chain carries TRBV6-5 and TRBJ1-1; D is undetermined. The CDR3 loop spans 14 amino acids. V lost 7 bases and J 7 bases, leaving 19 bases between the germline ends. CDR1 is MNHEY and CDR2 is SVGAGI in the germline V gene. The CDR3 is CASNDLNWTNEAFF. As DNA, the CDR3 is TGTGCCAGCAACGATCTTAATTGGACGAATGAAGCTTTCTTT.

V gene TRBV7-2 combines with J gene TRBJ2-3, with 7 positions matching TRBD2. The CDR3 covers 15 residues. The ends lost 1 base at V and 4 bases at J; junction bases unmatched: 5. Germline V gives CDR1 SGHTA, CDR2 FQGNSA. DNA of the CDR3: TGTGCCAGCAGCTTAGGCGGGGGTGTCGCAGATACGCAGTATTTT. This sequence encodes CASSLGGGVADTQYF.

The chain uses TRBV7-2 and TRBJ1-2, with 9 bases aligning to TRBD1. Germline V gives CDR1 SGHTA, CDR2 FQGNSA. The CDR3 consists of 13 residues. V trimming: 3 bases; J trimming: 7 bases; junction bases outside the gene matches: 3. CDR3 protein: CASSFTGGGGYTF. DNA of the CDR3: TGTGCCAGCAGCTTTACAGGGGGCGGTGGCTACACCTTC.

The rearrangement joins TRBV11-2 to TRBJ1-3; no clear D. Germline-derived CDR1 and CDR2 are SGHAT and FQNNGV. V was cut by 3 bases and J by 1 base, with 10 bases left in between. The CDR3 length is 15 residues. In nucleotides, the CDR3 is TGTGCCAGCAGCTTCCAAAGGGCATCTGGAAACACCATATATTTT. The encoded protein is CASSFQRASGNTIYF.

The J gene is TRBJ1-1, the V gene TRBV5-6; D not certain. The V end was cut by 2 bases, the J end by 1 base, with 15 bases between. Germline CDR1 is SGHDT and CDR2 is YYEEEE. The CDR3 consists of 16 residues. The CDR3 DNA sequence: TGTGCCAGCAGCTTTTTTTTGAGGGTGGAGAACACTGAAGCTTTCTTT. Protein sequence: CASSFFLRVENTEAFF. The full variable domain, with the rest looked up from reference TRBV5-6 and TRBJ1-1, is DAGVTQSPTHLIKTRGQQVTLRCSPKSGHDTVSWYQQALGQGPQFIFQYYEEEERQRGNFPDRFSGHQFPNYSSELNVNALLLGDSALYLCASSFFLRVENTEAFFGQGTRLTVV.

The chain links TRBV19 to TRBJ2-1; either TRBD1 or TRBD2 may fit D (5 bases each). The length of the CDR3 is 13 residues. Germline V gene sequence: CDR1 LNHDA, CDR2 SQIVND (reference sequence). V was trimmed by 3 bases and J by 9 bases, leaving 12 bases between them. The CDR3 reads CASSIPTRGEQFF. In DNA form, the CDR3 reads TGTGCCAGTAGTATCCCCACTAGGGGTGAGCAGTTCTTC.

The chain is built from TRBV25-1 and TRBJ1-2, with D hard to call. The germline V and J ends were trimmed by 6 bases and 4 bases, with 6 bases remaining between them. The germline V gene has CDR1 MGHDK and CDR2 SYGVNS. The CDR3 runs 11 residues. The CDR3 DNA reads TGTGCCAGCAGAGACACCTATGGCTACACCTTC. It specifies CASRDTYGYTF.

The V and J genes are TRBV15 and TRBJ1-3; unclear D gene. The CDR3 is made up of 14 amino acids. The V gene's germline CDR1 is LNHNV and CDR2 YYDKDF (reference sequence). The V and J ends lost 5 bases and 4 bases respectively, with 12 bases between them. The CDR3 DNA sequence: TGTGCCACCAGCTCTGGGGAGGCCGGAAACACCATATATTTT. Translation: CATSSGEAGNTIYF.

V gene TRBV19 combines with J gene TRBJ2-1; 8 nucleotides match TRBD1. CDR3 length: 17 residues. V trimming: 0 bases; J trimming: 2 bases; junction bases outside the gene matches: 6. CDR1 is LNHDA and CDR2 is SQIVND in the germline V gene (reference sequence). CDR3 coding DNA: TGTGCCAGTAGTATAGATGGTCCAGGGGGCCCCTACAATGAGCAGTTCTTC. Translated: CASSIDGPGGPYNEQFF.

The V call is TRBV6-1, the J call TRBJ1-1, with unresolved D. This CDR3 comprises 12 residues. V was cut by 8 bases and J by 5 bases, with 12 bases left in between. In germline, CDR1 is MNHNS, CDR2 SASEGT. CDR3 protein: CASWREGTEAFF. The CDR3 bases are TGTGCCAGCTGGAGGGAGGGAACTGAAGCTTTCTTT.

Written as DNA, the CDR3 is TGTGCCAGCAGCCAAGTCCCCGGACAGACCTACGAGCAGTACTTC. Translating it yields CASSQVPGQTYEQYF. J is TRBJ2-7 and V is TRBV14, with D perhaps matching TRBD1 (6 bases). Germline V gene sequence: CDR1 SGHDN, CDR2 FVKESK. The V gene lost 1 base and the J gene lost 2 bases, with 12 bases spanning the gap. CDR3 length equals 15 residues. The full variable domain, with the rest looked up from reference TRBV14 and TRBJ2-7, is EAGVTQFPSHSVIEKGQTVTLRCDPISGHDNLYWYRRVMGKEIKFLLHFVKESKQDESGMPNNRFLAERTGGTYSTLKVQPAELEDSGVYFCASSQVPGQTYEQYFGPGTRLTVT.

The V call is TRBV15, the J call TRBJ1-5, with D unresolved. Deletions cut 0 bases from V and 7 bases from J, with 13 bases between. CDR3 length equals 15 residues. Germline values: CDR1 LNHNV, CDR2 YYDKDF (reference sequence). The CDR3 DNA reads TGTGCCACCAGCAGAGATCGTGAAGTAAGGCAGCCCCAGCATTTT. Translating gives CATSRDREVRQPQHF.

The chain recombines TRBV7-2 with TRBJ2-3, with 10 bases lining up with TRBD2. J lost 5 bases, V lost 0 bases, and 14 bases had no gene match. The CDR3 is 19 residues long. From germline, CDR1 is SGHTA and CDR2 FQGNSA. CDR3 bases: TGTGCCAGCAGCTTAGCGCCCGGGAGCGGGAGGGCCATCGGAGATACGCAGTATTTT. This encodes CASSLAPGSGRAIGDTQYF.

The chain combines TRBV4-1 with TRBJ1-4; TRBD1 agrees at 7 bases. The J segment lost 8 bases and the V segment lost 1 base, leaving 10 bases of the junction unmatched. The germline V gene encodes CDR1 MGHRA and CDR2 YSYEKL. CDR3 size: 16 residues. This chain's CDR3 is CASSQGKDRRWEKLFF. CDR3 sequence (DNA): TGCGCCAGCAGCCAAGGGAAGGACAGGAGGTGGGAAAAACTGTTTTTT.

The chain has TRBV9 and TRBJ2-2, with D perhaps TRBD2 (6 bases). There are 15 residues in the CDR3. Trimming left V 4 bases short and J 5 bases short, with 15 bases between. CDR1 and CDR2 from the germline V gene are SGDLS and YYNGEE. CDR3 loop: CASSPQLARTGELFF. In DNA, the CDR3 is TGTGCCAGCAGCCCCCAACTAGCCCGGACCGGGGAGCTGTTTTTT.

The CDR3 coding sequence is TGTGCCTGGAGTCCCGGGACGGCGGGAAACACCATATATTTT. Residues: CAWSPGTAGNTIYF. The chain recombines TRBV30 with TRBJ1-3, with D tentatively TRBD1 (5 bases). Trimming removed 2 bases at V and 4 bases at J, with 12 bases between. This CDR3 region has 14 residues. Germline lookup yields CDR1 GTSNPN and CDR2 SVGIG (reference sequence).

The chain uses TRBV9 and TRBJ2-5, with D tentatively TRBD1 (6 bases). The CDR3 is made up of 14 amino acids. CDR1 and CDR2 from the germline V gene are SGDLS and YYNGEE. V was clipped by 3 bases and J by 4 bases, with 13 bases between them. CDR3 protein: CASSANRASETQYF. CDR3 DNA: TGTGCCAGCAGCGCAAACAGGGCGTCAGAGACCCAGTACTTC.

CDR3 nucleotides: TGTGCCAGCGTACAGGGCTACGAGCAGTACTTC. Its protein product is CASVQGYEQYF. This chain joins TRBV28 and TRBJ2-7, with a tentative D call TRBD1 (6 bases). Trimming removed 8 bases at V and 3 bases at J, with 8 bases between. The CDR3 consists of 11 residues. Germline V gene lookup returns CDR1 MDHEN and CDR2 SYDVKM.

This chain uses TRBV19 with TRBJ2-7; D tentatively fits TRBD1 or TRBD2 (6 bases each). This CDR3 contains 16 residues. V lost 6 bases and J 1 base, leaving 19 bases between the germline ends. Germline values: CDR1 LNHDA, CDR2 SQIVND (reference sequence). CDR3 residues: CASSSKGGMGSYEQYF. The CDR3 nucleotides read TGTGCCAGTAGCTCCAAGGGGGGAATGGGATCCTACGAGCAGTACTTC.

The gene calls are TRBV5-4 and TRBJ1-1; D is possibly TRBD1 (6 bases). Per germline, CDR1 SGHNT and CDR2 YYREEE (reference sequence). The CDR3 length is 14 residues. V was cut by 0 bases and J by 2 bases, with 8 bases left in between. The CDR3 DNA reads TGTGCCAGCAGCTTGGGCGGGGGCAACACTGAAGCTTTCTTT. Translated, it gives CASSLGGGNTEAFF.